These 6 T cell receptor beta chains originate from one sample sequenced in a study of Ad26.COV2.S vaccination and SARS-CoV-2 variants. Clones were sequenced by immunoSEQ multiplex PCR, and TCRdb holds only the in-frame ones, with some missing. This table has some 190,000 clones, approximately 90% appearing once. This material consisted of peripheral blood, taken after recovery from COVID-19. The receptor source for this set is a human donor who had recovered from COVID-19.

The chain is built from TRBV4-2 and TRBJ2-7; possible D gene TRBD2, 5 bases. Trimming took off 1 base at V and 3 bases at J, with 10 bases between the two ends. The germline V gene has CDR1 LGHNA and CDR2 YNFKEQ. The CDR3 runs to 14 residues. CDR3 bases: TGTGCCAGCAGCCAAGTTGTTGGAGGCTACGAGCAGTACTTC. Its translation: CASSQVVGGYEQYF.

As DNA, the CDR3 is TGTGCCAGTAGACCACCAGACAGGGGGTACCCCTATGAGCAGTTCTTC. It codes for CASRPPDRGYPYEQFF. This chain joins TRBV19 and TRBJ2-1; 9 bases are a match to TRBD1. The V gene end was trimmed by 6 bases and the J gene end by 8 bases; junction bases not matched to a gene: 14. Germline CDR1 and CDR2: LNHDA and SQIVND (reference sequence). The CDR3 is 16 amino acids.

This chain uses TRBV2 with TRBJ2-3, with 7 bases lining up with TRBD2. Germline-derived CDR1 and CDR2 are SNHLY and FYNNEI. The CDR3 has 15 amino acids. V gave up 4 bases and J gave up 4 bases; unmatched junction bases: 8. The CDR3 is CASSGEAGLADTQYF. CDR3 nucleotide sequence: TGTGCCAGCAGTGGGGAAGCGGGATTAGCAGATACGCAGTATTTT.

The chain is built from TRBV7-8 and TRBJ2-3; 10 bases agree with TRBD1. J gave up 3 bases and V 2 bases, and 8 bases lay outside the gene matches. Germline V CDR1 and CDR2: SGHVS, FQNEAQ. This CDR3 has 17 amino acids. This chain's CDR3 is CASSLPLRDRGTDTQYF. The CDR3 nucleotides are TGTGCCAGCAGCTTACCACTCCGGGACAGGGGTACAGATACGCAGTATTTT.

The CDR3 nucleotides read TGTGCCATCAAGGGGACCGGGGAGCTGTTTTTT. Translated, it gives CAIKGTGELFF. The V gene is TRBV10-3, the J gene TRBJ2-2; D is perhaps TRBD1 (5 bases). Trimming took off 7 bases at V and 5 bases at J, with 5 bases between the two ends. The germline CDR1 and CDR2 sequences are ENHRY and SYGVKD. CDR3 size: 11 residues.

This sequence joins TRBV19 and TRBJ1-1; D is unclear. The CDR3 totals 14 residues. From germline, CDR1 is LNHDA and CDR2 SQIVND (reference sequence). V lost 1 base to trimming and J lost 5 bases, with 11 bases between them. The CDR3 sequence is CASSIVRGATEAFF. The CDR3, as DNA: TGTGCCAGTAGTATAGTCCGGGGAGCAACTGAAGCTTTCTTT.